Following are 16 T cell receptor beta chains from one sample sequenced in a study of long-term antiretroviral therapy in people with HIV (dated by TCRdb to the early 2020s). Sequencing of the TRB variable region was done with the immunoSEQ hsTCRB v3.0 assay at survey level resolution. The table was pulled from immuneACCESS by TCRdb, which kept in-frame rearrangements only. Such tables lose some clones; where checked, under half of the loss comes from unresolved V genes, and the rest has no known cause. The sample profile shows some 16,000 clones; about three quarters of them were found once. The top ten clonotypes cover roughly 15% of the sample. The specimen was unsorted PBMCs, collected less than 2.2 years before starting antiretroviral therapy. Receptors were obtained from a young man with HIV.

This sequence joins TRBV10-3 and TRBJ2-6; the D gene is possibly TRBD2 (7 bases). The CDR3 spans 16 residues. Germline CDR1 is ENHRY and CDR2 is SYGVKD. The V gene lost 8 bases and the J gene lost 0 bases, with 14 bases spanning the gap. The CDR3 is CAIRAGEGSGANVLTF. In DNA form, the CDR3 reads TGTGCCATCCGGGCAGGGGAGGGCTCTGGGGCCAACGTCCTGACTTTC.

The chain couples TRBV5-8 to TRBJ2-7; a weak D match, TRBD2 (5 bases). Deletions cut 0 bases from V and 5 bases from J, with 12 bases between. This CDR3 is built from 14 residues. Germline loops: CDR1 SGHTS, CDR2 YDEGEE. CDR3 sequence reads: CASSLAREANEQYF. The CDR3 DNA reads as TGTGCCAGCAGCTTGGCCCGGGAAGCCAACGAGCAGTACTTC.

This clone was seen just once. CDR3 amino acids: CASSPVLAGNNEQFF. The DNA for the CDR3 is TGTGCCAGCAGCCCTGTTCTAGCGGGGAACAATGAGCAGTTCTTC. V and J are TRBV6-4 and TRBJ2-1; 9 positions agree with TRBD2. There are 15 residues in the CDR3. Germline lookup yields CDR1 MRHNA and CDR2 SNTAGT. Germline trimming cut 6 bases from V and 5 bases from J; bases unmatched to any gene: 8.

This chain uses TRBV28 with TRBJ2-7, with a possible D match to TRBD1 (6 bases). The CDR3 loop spans 16 amino acids. The germline CDR1 and CDR2 sequences are MDHEN and SYDVKM. The V and J ends lost 5 bases and 3 bases respectively, with 20 bases between them. The CDR3 coding sequence is TGTGCCAGCAGTGCCAAGACGGACGACAGGAGCTACGAGCAGTACTTC. Translating gives CASSAKTDDRSYEQYF.

Written as DNA, the CDR3 is TGCGCCAGCAGTCTTAGCGGGGCCACAGATACGCAGTATTTT. This codes for CASSLSGATDTQYF. The chain uses TRBV5-1 and TRBJ2-3, with TRBD2 matching over 8 bases. The CDR3 sequence is 14 residues long. The germline CDR1 and CDR2 sequences are SGHRS and YFSETQ. Germline trimming cut 5 bases from V and 2 bases from J; bases unmatched to any gene: 4. Complete variable domain (other parts from reference TRBV5-1 and TRBJ2-3): KAGVTQTPRYLIKTRGQQVTLSCSPISGHRSVSWYQQTPGQGLQFLFEYFSETQRNKGNFPGRFSGRQFSNSRSEMNVSTLELGDSALYLCASSLSGATDTQYFGPGTRLTVL.

This clone was recorded a few times. The rearrangement uses TRBV7-2 and TRBJ2-4, with D possibly being TRBD2 (6 bases). The germline V and J ends were trimmed by 1 base and 6 bases, with 13 bases remaining between them. This CDR3 has 15 residues. Germline values: CDR1 SGHTA, CDR2 FQGNSA. The DNA of the CDR3 is TGTGCCAGCAGCTTAGGAGGGCAGGGAGGAAACATTCAGTACTTC. This encodes CASSLGGQGGNIQYF.

This clone was picked up one time. No DNA is shown, since the ends of the CDR3 on it are uncertain; the CDR3 is the one TCRdb lists. V gene TRBV19 combines with J gene TRBJ2-1. Germline CDR1 reads LNHDA; CDR2 reads SQIVND (reference sequence). The CDR3 length equals 14 residues, ends included. The CDR3 loop reads CASTSGALIGEQFF.

V is TRBV2 and J is TRBJ1-1, with TRBD1 as a possible D gene (6 bases). V shed 6 bases and J shed 5 bases, with 16 bases lying between them. The CDR3 totals 14 residues. The germline V gene encodes CDR1 SNHLY and CDR2 FYNNEI. DNA of the CDR3: TGTGCCAGCAGCAACGGCCAGGGGCGAACTGAAGCTTTCTTT. Residues: CASSNGQGRTEAFF.

The chain combines TRBV18 with TRBJ2-7; D not certain. CDR1 and CDR2 (germline): KGHSH, LQKENI. The CDR3 extends over 13 amino acids. V was pared by 2 bases and J by 3 bases, with 8 bases between. CDR3 residues: CASSPSESYEQYF. For the CDR3, the DNA is TGTGCCAGCTCACCATCAGAGAGCTACGAGCAGTACTTC. The full variable domain, in which reference TRBV18 and TRBJ2-7 provide the parts outside the CDR3, is NAGVMQNPRHLVRRRGQEARLRCSPMKGHSHVYWYRQLPEEGLKFMVYLQKENIIDESGMPKERFSAEFPKEGPSILRIQQVVRGDSAAYFCASSPSESYEQYFGPGTRLTVT.

The V gene is TRBV19, the J gene TRBJ1-5; D perhaps matches TRBD1 (5 bases). The CDR3 is 15 amino acids. Germline CDR1 is LNHDA and CDR2 is SQIVND (reference sequence). The V end was cut by 8 bases, the J end by 3 bases, with 17 bases between. CDR3 in amino acids: CASQNPGGVNQPQHF. The CDR3, as DNA: TGTGCCAGTCAAAACCCCGGGGGAGTCAATCAGCCCCAGCATTTT.

The chain is built from TRBV18 and TRBJ2-2, with a possible D match to TRBD1 (6 bases). The CDR3 loop spans 17 amino acids. The V end was cut by 3 bases, the J end by 4 bases, with 18 bases between. CDR1 is KGHSH and CDR2 is LQKENI in the germline V gene. As DNA, the CDR3 is TGTGCCAGCTCACCTCGAAATCAGGGGTCGGGCACCGGGGAGCTGTTTTTT. It yields the protein CASSPRNQGSGTGELFF.

CDR3 region: CASRPLFGEQYF. For the CDR3, the DNA is TGTGCCAGCAGACCCCTTTTCGGCGAGCAGTACTTC. This rearrangement joins TRBV6-5 to TRBJ2-7; no clear D gene. The germline V and J ends were trimmed by 6 bases and 6 bases, with 12 bases remaining between them. This CDR3 has 12 residues. Looked up from germline, CDR1 is MNHEY and CDR2 is SVGAGI.

The chain carries TRBV28 and TRBJ2-7, with 9 nucleotides matching TRBD2. Trimming took 3 bases from V and 5 from J; bases not matched to a gene: 11. Germline-derived CDR1 and CDR2 are MDHEN and SYDVKM. The CDR3 is made up of 16 amino acids. The CDR3 DNA reads as TGTGCCAGCAGTTTGAGCGGGAGGACAACGAGTGACGAGCAGTACTTC. This sequence encodes CASSLSGRTTSDEQYF. The full variable domain, its missing parts supplied by reference TRBV28 and TRBJ2-7, is DVKVTQSSRYLVKRTGEKVFLECVQDMDHENMFWYRQDPGLGLRLIYFSYDVKMKEKGDIPEGYSVSREKKERFSLILESASTNQTSMYLCASSLSGRTTSDEQYFGPGTRLTVT.

This sequence joins TRBV11-2 and TRBJ2-5; TRBD2 matches at 10 bases. CDR3 length: 16 residues. Germline assignment: CDR1 SGHAT and CDR2 FQNNGV. Losses at the gene ends were 4 bases for V and 2 bases for J; bases not matched to a gene: 7. Here the CDR3 reads CASSSWTSGLQETQYF. The CDR3 nucleotides are TGTGCCAGCAGCTCCTGGACTAGCGGACTTCAAGAGACCCAGTACTTC.

V is TRBV30 and J is TRBJ2-7, with 13 bases identical to TRBD2. Germline V gene lookup returns CDR1 GTSNPN and CDR2 SVGIG (reference sequence). Germline trimming cut 2 bases from V and 2 bases from J; bases unmatched to any gene: 15. The CDR3 contains 19 residues. Here the CDR3 DNA reads TGTGCCTGGAGTCTTCCTTGGACTAGCGGGAGTGATGTGACCTACGAGCAGTACTTC. Its protein is CAWSLPWTSGSDVTYEQYF.

J is TRBJ1-6 and V is TRBV28, with 8 bases matching TRBD1. Trimming cost V 5 bases and J 10 bases; bases outside gene matches: 7. The germline CDR1 and CDR2 sequences are MDHEN and SYDVKM. The CDR3 is 14 residues long. In DNA form, the CDR3 reads TGTGCCAGCAGTACGAGACAGGGGAAGTCACCCCTCCACTTT. Protein sequence: CASSTRQGKSPLHF.